These T cell receptor beta chains were read from a single sample in a study of shared clonotypes between healthy human individuals. Assay used: immunoSEQ multiplex PCR; TCRdb lists only in-frame clones, some missing. The table lists approximately 440,000 clones, roughly three quarters of them singletons. Sequenced material: PBMCs. All receptors derive from a woman between 40 and 55 years old in good health. Some clones in this sample may be carry-over from other donors' samples. The CDR3 runs from the conserved cysteine through the conserved F or W. D genes are given only for firm matches. The size field is filled for only some rows; it gives once, few, many or a size class.

J: TRBJ2-3; V: TRBV18; size: NA; D: TRBD2; DNA: TGTGCCAGCTCACCACCCGTAACTAGCGGGAAGGAGACAGATACGCAGTATTTT; CDR3: CASSPPVTSGKETDTQYF
J: TRBJ2-1; V: TRBV5-4; size: NA; D: NA; DNA: TGTGCCAGCAGCTCCGCGACGGATCGCTCCTACAATGAGCAGTTCTTC; CDR3: CASSSATDRSYNEQFF
J: TRBJ1-3; V: TRBV10-3; size: NA; D: NA; DNA: TGTGCCATCAGTAAGGACGGACGAACTGGAAACACCATATATTTT; CDR3: CAISKDGRTGNTIYF
J: TRBJ2-3; V: TRBV9; size: NA; D: NA; DNA: TGTGCCAGCAGCCGCCAGGTGGCAGGGGATACGCAGTATTTT; CDR3: CASSRQVAGDTQYF
J: TRBJ2-5; V: TRBV28; size: NA; D: NA; DNA: TGTGCCAGCAGACCTTCATCCTCTTTGGAGACCCAGTACTTC; CDR3: CASRPSSSLETQYF
J: TRBJ2-3; V: TRBV6-6; size: NA; D: NA; DNA: TGTGCCAGTCAGGTAGCTAGCACAGATACGCAGTATTTT; CDR3: CASQVASTDTQYF
J: TRBJ1-2; V: TRBV29-1; size: NA; D: NA; DNA: TGCAGCGTTGAATGGGCAGCGCCCGACTATGGCTACACCTTC; CDR3: CSVEWAAPDYGYTF
J: TRBJ2-7; V: TRBV5-1; size: few; D: NA; DNA: TGCGCCAGCAGCTCAACAGGGCTAAGCTCCTACGAGCAGTACTTC; CDR3: CASSSTGLSSYEQYF
J: TRBJ1-2; V: TRBV7-3; size: NA; D: NA; DNA: TGTGCCAGCAGCTTAAACAGACTATCAAACTATGGCTACACCTTC; CDR3: CASSLNRLSNYGYTF
J: TRBJ2-6; V: TRBV15; size: few; D: NA; DNA: TGTGCCACCAGCAGAGAGCAGGGCTCTGGGGCCAACGTCCTGACTTTC; CDR3: CATSREQGSGANVLTF